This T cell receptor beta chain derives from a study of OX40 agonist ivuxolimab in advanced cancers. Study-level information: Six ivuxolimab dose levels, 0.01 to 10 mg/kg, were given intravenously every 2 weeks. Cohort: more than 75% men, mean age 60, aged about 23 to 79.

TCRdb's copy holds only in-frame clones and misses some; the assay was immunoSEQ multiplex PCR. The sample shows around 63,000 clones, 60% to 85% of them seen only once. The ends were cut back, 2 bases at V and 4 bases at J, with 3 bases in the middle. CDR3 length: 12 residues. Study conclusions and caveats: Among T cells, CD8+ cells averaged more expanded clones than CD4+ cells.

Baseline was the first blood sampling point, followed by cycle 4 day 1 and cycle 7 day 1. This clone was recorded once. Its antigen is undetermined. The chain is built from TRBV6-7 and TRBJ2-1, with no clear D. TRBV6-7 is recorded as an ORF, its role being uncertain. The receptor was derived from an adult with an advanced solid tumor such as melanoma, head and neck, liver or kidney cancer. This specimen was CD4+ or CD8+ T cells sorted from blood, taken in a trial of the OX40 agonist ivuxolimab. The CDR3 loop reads CASSYLYNEQFF. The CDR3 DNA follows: TGTGCCAGCAGTTACCTATACAATGAGCAGTTCTTC.